This T cell receptor beta chain was captured in a study of cytomegalovirus exposure and HLA in healthy donors (dated 2017 in TCRdb). Study-wide context: A later analysis indicated that the 100 to 150 validation repertoires were generated on the platform also employed for the approximately 700 repertoires of the first cohort. A separate validation cohort of roughly 130 different subjects was used in addition to the 666-subject first cohort. The study aimed to test whether signatures of past pathogen exposure could be identified by cataloging public T cell receptors. High-throughput TCR immunosequencing, statistical association of individual TCRs with disease status, and machine learning were combined to predict cytomegalovirus infection status. General conclusions and limits of the study: In both the original and validation cohorts, the classifier was reported to diagnose cytomegalovirus status with high specificity and sensitivity. Most TCR sequences were observed very rarely across donors, whereas some public TCRs were present in many individuals. In a later analysis, TCRs clustered in the first cohort were found to also tend to co-occur in the 130 or so validation repertoires, with over 90% of cluster scores above 0. The study listed 164 TCR beta chains as associated with cytomegalovirus. The validation cohort had no HLA typing available for a later analysis, so co-occurrence within that cohort was assessed over all 130 or so repertoires. The authors suggested that the approach could potentially be generalized to other disease states and immunological phenotypes. Three of the identified cytomegalovirus-associated TCR beta chains were confirmed in vitro to be specific for cytomegalovirus antigens.

This clone was seen only once. No antigen is known for it. No base quality information exists; no much larger clone differs at one position. Library creation used the immunoSEQ multiplex PCR assay. Processing in the source paper ran as follows. A statistical classification framework was built for diagnosing cytomegalovirus status from the catalog of TCR beta chain sequences. TCRdb carries this immuneACCESS record with in-frame sequences only. Its versions omit some clonotypes, under half of them owing to an unresolved V gene in the studies checked, with the rest unexplained. V and J calls and clone size are those listed in that table; D and trimming were worked out from the DNA. This sample has over 70,000 clones in its table, and about 90% of those were observed once. The ten most abundant clones make up around 4% of the sample. Between the V and J ends, shortened by 10 bases and 1 base respectively, the junction contains 14 bases. CDR1 and CDR2 are read off the germline V gene (reference sequence) as MNHNY and SVGAGI. The CDR3 goes from the cysteine to the phenylalanine over 13 residues. Only the CDR3 portion is preserved as DNA: 39 bases, with reading frame beginning at the first base.

The donors were included in the validation cohort of 120 subjects, a group kept apart from the roughly 680-subject first cohort. The sequenced sample was PBMCs. The chain joins TRBV6-6 to TRBJ2-7, with TRBD1 tentatively as D gene (6 bases match). This TCR came from a woman in her late teens or twenties in good health and CMV-seropositive. The CDR3 region has the sequence CATGTGQSYEQYF. The DNA reads TGTGCCACCGGTACAGGGCAATCCTACGAGCAGTACTTC.